Detailed here is one T cell receptor beta chain. Data came from immunoSEQ multiplex PCR; TCRdb stores just in-frame clones and leaves some out. The sample contains tens of thousands of clones, roughly 87% of which appear only once. V was pared by 7 bases and J by 7 bases, with 6 bases of the junction left unmatched. The CDR3 is 13 amino acids. CDR1 and CDR2 from the germline V gene are MDHEN and SYDVKM. This record belongs to a study of control samples from healthy donors and cancer patients. The specimen was blood. The chain couples TRBV28 to TRBJ1-4, with 7 bases aligning to TRBD1. The sequence derives from a woman in her fifties or sixties in good health. The CDR3 loop reads CASTAGGLEKLFF. In DNA, the CDR3 is TGTGCCAGCACCGCAGGGGGGCTTGAAAAACTGTTTTTT. Full variable domain (remainder filled in from reference TRBV28 and TRBJ1-4): DVKVTQSSRYLVKRTGEKVFLECVQDMDHENMFWYRQDPGLGLRLIYFSYDVKMKEKGDIPEGYSVSREKKERFSLILESASTNQTSMYLCASTAGGLEKLFFGSGTQLSVL.